A single sample gave rise to the 32 T cell receptor beta chains below, sequenced in a study of T-cell reconstitution after alpha-beta-depleted transplantation in children. Preparation of the TCRbeta library involved a method that used unique molecular identifiers. TCRdb redid the calling of the PCR reads with MiXCR, one entry per CDR3 protein. The sample yields a few hundred thousand distinct CDR3 sequences, 7.5% to 10% seen once. The sample was PBMCs from the stem cell graft donor, taken from the stem cell graft. Receptors originate from a human donor who donated a stem cell graft to a child with SCID.

This clonotype was seen repeatedly, ten times or more. The rearrangement links TRBV20-1 to TRBJ2-7, with TRBD2 identical over 9 bases. Trimming cost V 0 bases and J 4 bases; bases outside gene matches: 10. This CDR3 contains 16 residues. Looked up from germline, CDR1 is DFQATT and CDR2 is SNEGSKA (reference sequence). For the CDR3, the DNA is TGCAGTGCTAGAGATGGAAGGGCTAGCGGGGTTTACGAGCAGTACTTC. Encoded protein: CSARDGRASGVYEQYF.

This clonotype was detected many times. J is TRBJ2-1 and V is TRBV7-2, with TRBD1 as a possible D gene (5 bases). This CDR3 has 15 residues. The V gene lost 4 bases and the J gene lost 3 bases, with 13 bases spanning the gap. CDR1 and CDR2 from the germline V gene are SGHTA and FQGNSA. The CDR3 DNA follows: TGTGCCAGCAGCTCCGGACACCCACACTACAATGAGCAGTTCTTC. Protein sequence: CASSSGHPHYNEQFF. The full variable domain, with the rest looked up from reference TRBV7-2 and TRBJ2-1, is GAGVSQSPSNKVTEKGKDVELRCDPISGHTALYWYRQSLGQGLEFLIYFQGNSAPDKSGLPSDRFSAERTGGSVSTLTIQRTQQEDSAVYLCASSSGHPHYNEQFFGPGTRLTVL.

This clonotype was counted many times. This rearrangement joins TRBV27 to TRBJ2-7; 8 bases agree with TRBD1. The CDR3 is made up of 14 amino acids. Germline V gives CDR1 MNHEY, CDR2 SMNVEV (reference sequence). Trimming took 5 bases from V and 5 from J; bases not matched to a gene: 8. The CDR3 here is CASSTGTGGNEQYF. Here the CDR3 DNA reads TGTGCCAGCAGTACCGGGACAGGCGGAAACGAGCAGTACTTC.

This clonotype was counted many times. This rearrangement joins TRBV20-1 to TRBJ2-5, with TRBD1 as a possible D gene (6 bases). The CDR3 sequence is 14 residues long. Germline V gene lookup returns CDR1 DFQATT and CDR2 SNEGSKA (reference sequence). The V and J ends lost 0 bases and 3 bases respectively, with 11 bases between them. This CDR3 reads CSARDLRGEETQYF. CDR3 nucleotides: TGCAGTGCTAGAGACCTCAGGGGAGAAGAGACCCAGTACTTC.

This rearrangement joins TRBV11-2 to TRBJ2-1; D is possibly TRBD2 (7 bases). Trimming pared 5 bases from V and 5 bases from J, leaving 10 bases between. Germline assignment: CDR1 SGHAT and CDR2 FQNNGV. The CDR3 is made up of 13 amino acids. CDR3 nucleotides: TGTGCCAGCAGCGGGGGGGCTAACAATGAGCAGTTCTTC. Residues: CASSGGANNEQFF.

The rearrangement uses TRBV7-9 and TRBJ2-1, with 8 bases fitting TRBD2. J was trimmed by 4 bases and V by 5 bases; bases with no gene match: 10. The CDR3 has 16 residues. Germline CDR1 is SEHNR and CDR2 is FQNEAQ (reference sequence). This CDR3 reads CASSPIPGLDYNEQFF. The CDR3 DNA is TGTGCCAGCAGCCCTATACCGGGACTAGATTACAATGAGCAGTTCTTC.

At least ten counts were recorded for this clonotype. This chain's CDR3 is CATSRDYERGYTDTQYF. In DNA form, the CDR3 reads TGTGCCACCAGCAGAGATTATGAGCGGGGATACACAGATACGCAGTATTTT. This chain joins TRBV15 and TRBJ2-3; 7 bases match TRBD2. Germline values: CDR1 LNHNV, CDR2 YYDKDF (reference sequence). This CDR3 contains 17 residues. Germline trimming cut 0 bases from V and 2 bases from J; bases unmatched to any gene: 8.

This clonotype was counted at least ten times. This rearrangement joins TRBV5-1 to TRBJ1-2; D not resolved. The CDR3 runs 14 residues. Germline V gene data show CDR1 as SGHRS and CDR2 as YFSETQ. Trimming removed 2 bases from V and 5 bases from J, with 13 bases in between. The CDR3 protein is CASSFFPDLYGYTF. CDR3 coding DNA: TGCGCCAGCAGCTTTTTCCCAGACCTATATGGCTACACCTTC.

This clonotype occurred many times. The V and J genes are TRBV15 and TRBJ2-5, with D possibly matching TRBD1 (5 bases). The CDR3 has 15 residues. The V gene's germline CDR1 is LNHNV and CDR2 YYDKDF (reference sequence). V lost 0 bases and J lost 5, with 13 bases in between. The CDR3 is CATSRDGHSGETQYF. The CDR3, as DNA: TGTGCCACCAGCAGAGATGGACATTCTGGGGAGACCCAGTACTTC.

The V call is TRBV5-5, the J call TRBJ1-6, with D uncertain. The germline gives CDR1 SGHKS, CDR2 YYEKEE (reference sequence). The CDR3 runs to 11 residues. With 0 bases removed from V and 12 bases from J, the gap between germline ends came to 4 bases. The CDR3 region has the DNA TGTGCCAGCAGCTTGGGGGGACCCCTCCACTTT. This sequence encodes CASSLGGPLHF.

DNA for the CDR3: TGTGCCAGCAGCTCCGGACAGTCCGAGCAGTACTTC. It codes for CASSSGQSEQYF. V is TRBV7-3 and J is TRBJ2-7, with D possibly matching TRBD1 (6 bases). Germline V gene data show CDR1 as SGHTA and CDR2 as FQGTGA. V was trimmed by 4 bases and J by 6 bases, leaving 10 bases between them. The CDR3 runs to 12 residues.

This clonotype was counted ten times or more. The chain combines TRBV6-2 or TRBV6-3 with TRBJ1-5, with 8 bases fitting TRBD1. J was trimmed by 7 bases and V by 6 bases; bases with no gene match: 14. CDR3 length: 16 amino acids. The V gene's germline CDR1 is MNHEY and CDR2 SVGEGT. The CDR3 is CASSNYRGADRQPQHF. CDR3 in DNA: TGTGCCAGCAGCAACTACAGGGGGGCGGATCGACAGCCCCAGCATTTT.

This clonotype has a count of ten or more. The chain is built from TRBV29-1 and TRBJ2-2; no firm D call. Germline V CDR1 and CDR2: SQVTM, ANQGSEA. The length of the CDR3 is 14 residues. Trimming removed 1 base from V and 0 bases from J, with 6 bases in between. The CDR3 sequence is CSVEVGTNTGELFF. CDR3 coding DNA: TGCAGCGTTGAAGTGGGGACGAACACCGGGGAGCTGTTTTTT.

This clonotype was counted at least ten times. The chain couples TRBV5-1 to TRBJ2-7; D gene ambiguous. V was shortened by 7 bases and J by 2 bases, with 16 bases between the two germline ends. Germline CDR1 and CDR2: SGHRS and YFSETQ. The CDR3 runs 14 residues. The CDR3 region is CASGPPGSTYEQYF. The CDR3 nucleotides are TGCGCCAGCGGCCCTCCCGGGTCCACCTACGAGCAGTACTTC.

There are many counts of this clonotype. The CDR3 DNA follows: TGCGCCAGCAGCTCGGGACCAGGGGGCTATGGCTACACCTTC. It specifies CASSSGPGGYGYTF. V usage is TRBV5-1 and J usage is TRBJ1-2; 7 nucleotides align to TRBD1. Trimming at V came to 3 bases and at J to 4 bases, leaving 6 bases not matched to a gene. Germline V CDR1 and CDR2: SGHRS, YFSETQ. The CDR3 has 14 amino acids.

Comments on this clonotype: The conserved phenylalanine or tryptophan is not found at the CDR3 terminus, so this likely reflects a read error. No DNA is shown, since the ends of the CDR3 on it are uncertain; the CDR3 is the one TCRdb lists. This rearrangement joins TRBV5-1 to TRBJ2-5; the table names TRBD1, a call not compared with the DNA. The CDR3 extends over 14 residues, inclusive of both ends. Germline V gives CDR1 SGHRS, CDR2 YFSETQ. The CDR3 spells CASSPGSTQETQNL.

This clonotype was seen repeatedly, ten times or more. The chain has TRBV5-1 and TRBJ1-6; D may be TRBD1 (5 bases). The CDR3 runs 16 residues. Trimming removed 4 bases at V and 0 bases at J, with 11 bases between. In germline, CDR1 is SGHRS, CDR2 YFSETQ. The CDR3 is CASSPGESSYNSPLHF. Here the CDR3 DNA reads TGCGCCAGCAGCCCGGGGGAGAGCTCCTATAATTCACCCCTCCACTTT.

There are many counts of this clonotype. The chain has TRBV2 and TRBJ2-7, with 11 bases identical to TRBD1. Germline lookup yields CDR1 SNHLY and CDR2 FYNNEI. V dropped 7 bases and J dropped 9; count of bases not matched to a gene: 8. The CDR3 is made up of 13 amino acids. This CDR3 reads CASKGQGVTGQYF. As DNA, the CDR3 is TGTGCCAGCAAGGGACAGGGGGTGACAGGGCAGTACTTC. Variable domain in full (rest from reference TRBV2 and TRBJ2-7): EPEVTQTPSHQVTQMGQEVILRCVPISNHLYFYWYRQILGQKVEFLVSFYNNEISEKSEIFDDQFSVERPDGSNFTLKIRSTKLEDSAMYFCASKGQGVTGQYFGPGTRLTVT.

In this sample, this clonotype turned up many times. The chain carries TRBV20-1 and TRBJ1-1; 10 bases are a match to TRBD1. Per the germline V gene, CDR1 is DFQATT and CDR2 is SNEGSKA (reference sequence). V trimming: 3 bases; J trimming: 5 bases; junction bases outside the gene matches: 9. This CDR3 contains 15 residues. Written as DNA, the CDR3 is TGCAGTGCTAGCGGCAGGGACAGGGGAGTAACTGAAGCTTTCTTT. Encoded protein: CSASGRDRGVTEAFF.

This clonotype has ten or more counts. The gene calls are TRBV6-1 and TRBJ2-7; TRBD2 matches 7 bases. Germline trimming cut 7 bases from V and 2 bases from J; bases unmatched to any gene: 11. This CDR3 is 15 amino acids long. Germline CDR1 reads MNHNS; CDR2 reads SASEGT. The CDR3: CASTKPGGTTYEQYF. CDR3 nucleotides: TGTGCCAGCACCAAACCAGGCGGGACTACCTACGAGCAGTACTTC.

Concerning this clonotype: The junction shows a germline mismatch at one end, possibly a read error. V usage is TRBV5-1 and J usage is TRBJ2-2, with D possibly TRBD1 on 6 matching bases. Per the germline V gene, CDR1 is SGHRS and CDR2 is YFSETQ. This CDR3 region has 12 residues. The CDR3 coding sequence is TGCGCCAGCAGGACAGGCACCAGGGAGCTGTTTTTT. It codes for CASRTGTRELFF.

This clonotype was picked up many times. The gene calls are TRBV29-1 and TRBJ2-2; D might be TRBD2 (7 bases). Germline lookup yields CDR1 SQVTM and CDR2 ANQGSEA. Trimming pared 6 bases from V and 3 bases from J, leaving 17 bases between. This CDR3 is 15 amino acids long. The CDR3 coding sequence is TGCAGCGTCCCCCGGGGGGCTTCGGACACCGGGGAGCTGTTTTTT. Translated: CSVPRGASDTGELFF.

CDR3 sequence: CASRRTGRASEQYF. DNA for the CDR3: TGTGCCAGCAGGCGGACAGGGAGAGCTTCCGAGCAGTACTTC. The V call is TRBV6-2 or TRBV6-3, the J call TRBJ2-7; 8 bases agree with TRBD1. After removal of 6 bases from V and 6 bases from J, the junction contained 10 bases not matched to a gene. This CDR3 is 14 amino acids long. Germline lookup yields CDR1 MNHEY and CDR2 SVGEGT.

In its sample, this clonotype was seen many times. The chain employs TRBV5-1 and TRBJ2-3; TRBD1 is a possible D gene (6 bases). In germline, CDR1 is SGHRS, CDR2 YFSETQ. Trimming removed 4 bases at V and 2 bases at J, with 20 bases between. The CDR3 contains 17 residues. The CDR3 region is CASSTTTGLLITDTQYF. The DNA of the CDR3 is TGCGCCAGCAGCACCACGACAGGTCTCCTTATCACAGATACGCAGTATTTT.

This clonotype was picked up many times. This chain links TRBV10-3 with TRBJ2-1; D not certain. V lost 7 bases and J 0 bases, leaving 13 bases between the germline ends. Germline CDR1 is ENHRY and CDR2 is SYGVKD. CDR3 length: 15 residues. The chain's CDR3 is CAIKRDASSYNEQFF. CDR3 coding DNA: TGTGCCATCAAACGCGACGCGAGCTCCTACAATGAGCAGTTCTTC.

In this sample, this clonotype turned up many times. The rearrangement uses TRBV5-6 and TRBJ2-7, with D unresolved. Between the trimmed V and J ends, which lost 0 bases and 6 bases, there was a span of 10 bases. This CDR3 region has 13 residues. Germline lookup yields CDR1 SGHDT and CDR2 YYEEEE. The CDR3 DNA follows: TGTGCCAGCAGCTTGGGATGGGCCGGCGAGCAGTACTTC. Amino acid sequence: CASSLGWAGEQYF.

This clonotype was recorded many times. J is TRBJ2-2 and V is TRBV20-1, with D perhaps TRBD1 (5 bases). This CDR3 has 13 residues. Germline assignment: CDR1 DFQATT and CDR2 SNEGSKA (reference sequence). The V end lost 1 base, the J end lost 6 bases, and 9 bases lay between the germline ends. The CDR3 is CSARGLGPGELFF. The CDR3, as DNA: TGCAGTGCTAGAGGGTTGGGGCCCGGGGAGCTGTTTTTT.

As regards this clonotype: A read error is possible here, since a much larger clone lies one base away. This chain uses TRBV15 with TRBJ1-2, with 9 bases lining up with TRBD1. Per germline, CDR1 LNHNV and CDR2 YYDKDF (reference sequence). This CDR3 has 16 residues. The CDR3 is CATSRDSLGTGKRYPF. CDR3 DNA: TGTGCCACCAGCAGAGATAGTTTGGGGACAGGGAAGCGCTACCCCTTC.

This clonotype was picked up many times. The chain couples TRBV4-1 to TRBJ2-1; D assignment may be TRBD1 or TRBD2 (5 bases each). The CDR3 loop spans 16 amino acids. Germline V gives CDR1 MGHRA, CDR2 YSYEKL. V was trimmed by 0 bases and J by 0 bases, leaving 9 bases between them. The CDR3 spells CASSQDAGSSYNEQFF. DNA of the CDR3: TGCGCCAGCAGCCAAGATGCAGGGAGCTCCTACAATGAGCAGTTCTTC.

This clonotype was seen at least ten times. The V call is TRBV10-3, the J call TRBJ2-5; 7 bases agree with TRBD2. This CDR3 region has 15 residues. CDR1 ENHRY and CDR2 SYGVKD come from the germline V gene. Germline trimming cut 2 bases from V and 4 bases from J; bases unmatched to any gene: 7. In nucleotides, the CDR3 is TGTGCCATCAGTGAGAAAGGGGAGGGTGCAGAGACCCAGTACTTC. Its translation is CAISEKGEGAETQYF.

This clonotype was seen at least ten times. The chain has TRBV15 and TRBJ1-5, with 8 bases that match TRBD1. V lost 5 bases and J lost 0; bases outside the gene matches: 15. Germline lookup yields CDR1 LNHNV and CDR2 YYDKDF (reference sequence). The CDR3 loop spans 19 amino acids. The CDR3 nucleotides are TGTGCCACCAGCGGAGGCAACCGGGACAGGTCTTATAGCAATCAGCCCCAGCATTTT. It is translated as CATSGGNRDRSYSNQPQHF.

This clonotype has ten or more counts. V is TRBV20-1 and J is TRBJ2-1, with 8 bases matching TRBD2. The CDR3 extends over 15 amino acids. Germline V gene data show CDR1 as DFQATT and CDR2 as SNEGSKA (reference sequence). The V and J ends lost 5 bases and 3 bases, in that order; junction bases with no gene match: 9. CDR3 amino acids: CSARTAGDFYNEQFF. The CDR3 DNA reads as TGCAGTGCTCGGACAGCGGGGGATTTCTACAATGAGCAGTTCTTC.